This T cell receptor beta chain appears in the sequencing data of a study of tumor and adjacent non-tumor tissue in lung cancer. Study in general: Stage I to III disease affected about nine men and 5 women aged roughly 30 to 76.

There are many counts of this clonotype. The antigen is unknown. RNA was extracted from bulk tissue without any cell sorting. The library came from three nested PCR rounds adapted from ARM-PCR protocols. From the multiplex PCR reads, TCRdb called clonotypes with MiXCR, one entry per CDR3 protein. The sample records just over 200,000 distinct CDR3 sequences, over 55% being singletons. V was pared by 5 bases and J by 1 base, with 4 bases of the junction left unmatched. The CDR3 loop spans 14 amino acids. The germline gives CDR1 DFQATT, CDR2 SNEGSKA (reference sequence). Study outcomes and limitations: TCR diversity was significantly greater in tumor than normal lung tissue. Normal lung showed higher cumulative top 100 clone frequency than tumor. Shorter survival was associated with higher TCR diversity in tumors.

The sample comprised lung tumor tissue. The clonotype was recovered from a man aged 55 to 70 with non-small cell lung cancer. This sequence joins TRBV20-1 and TRBJ2-3, with 9 bases matching TRBD2. The CDR3 loop is CSAAWTSGTDTQYF. The CDR3 DNA reads as TGCAGTGCTGCCTGGACTAGCGGCACAGATACGCAGTATTTT.